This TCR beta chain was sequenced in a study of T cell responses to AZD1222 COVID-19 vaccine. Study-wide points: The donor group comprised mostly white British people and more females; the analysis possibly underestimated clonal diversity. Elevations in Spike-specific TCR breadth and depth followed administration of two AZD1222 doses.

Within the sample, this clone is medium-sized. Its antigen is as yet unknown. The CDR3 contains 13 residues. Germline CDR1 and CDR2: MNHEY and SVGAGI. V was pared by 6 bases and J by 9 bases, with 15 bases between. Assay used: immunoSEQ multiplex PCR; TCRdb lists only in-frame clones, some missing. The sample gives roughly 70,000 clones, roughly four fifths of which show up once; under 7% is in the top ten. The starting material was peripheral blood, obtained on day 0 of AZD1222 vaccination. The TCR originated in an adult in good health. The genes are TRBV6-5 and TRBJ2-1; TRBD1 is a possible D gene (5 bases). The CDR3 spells CASRAGWIGEQFF. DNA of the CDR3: TGTGCCAGCAGGGCAGGGTGGATAGGTGAGCAGTTCTTC.